This TCR beta chain was captured by sequencing in a study of neurological immune-mediated disorders. Study-wide points: Patients with HTLV-1-associated myelopathy showed the most TCR clonal expansion. Those with multiple sclerosis showed the least, falling below healthy controls.

Noted time point: longitudinal time-point 3. Volunteers from a blood bank in Maryland, USA, constituted the healthy controls. Libraries used 2 million unsorted PBMCs kept frozen in RNAlater. Synthesis of cDNA was accomplished via 5'RACE employing 10-nucleotide random UMIs. TCRdb re-called the 5' RACE reads through MiXCR, storing one row per CDR3 protein. The table records around 53,000 distinct CDR3 sequences, approximately 9.2% of them present only once. The CDR3 spans 16 residues. There are a few counts of this clonotype. Its antigen is currently unknown. The sequence was collected from a woman between 35 and 50 years old in good health. Input material: PBMCs. The chain recombines TRBV21-1 with TRBJ2-4; the table assigns TRBD1, which was not confirmed against the DNA. TRBV21-1 represents a pseudogene. CDR3 in DNA: TGTGCCAGCATACAGGGAAGCGGACTAGCCAAAAACATTCAGTACTTC. Amino acids: CASIQGSGLAKNIQYF.